This note documents a single TCR beta chain sequence. Antigen: not known. The sample originates from a study of cytomegalovirus exposure and HLA in healthy donors. The study, taken as a whole, reports: Many donors carried some public TCRs, although rarity characterized most TCR sequences.

V lost 8 bases and J lost 8; bases outside the gene matches: 7. The length of the CDR3 is 14 residues. Germline loops: CDR1 SGHTA, CDR2 FQGNSA. Sequenced by immunoSEQ multiplex PCR; TCRdb stores in-frame clones only, minus some. Here the sample spans approximately 140,000 clones, 86% being singletons. The receptor comes from a man younger than 35 in good health and CMV-seronegative. This sequence joins TRBV7-2 and TRBJ2-1; the match to TRBD2 covers 12 bases. Material: PBMCs. CDR3 amino acids: CASLPGLAGYEQFF. CDR3 coding DNA: TGTGCCAGCCTTCCGGGACTAGCGGGCTATGAGCAGTTCTTC.